This record looks at one T cell receptor beta chain sequence and its context. This sample was taken from a study of high-grade serous ovarian cancer treatment subgroups. Using immunoSEQ multiplex PCR, the repertoire was profiled, and TCRdb retains in-frame clones only, with some absent. Seen here are about 15,000 clones, roughly nine tenths observed once, and the top ten hold over 5.5%. The V end was cut by 3 bases, the J end by 5 bases, with 11 bases between. The CDR3 extends over 13 amino acids. CDR1 is SGHTA and CDR2 is FQGNSA in the germline V gene. Tumor samples were obtained before definitive surgery or chemotherapy.

This TCR was sampled from a human donor with high-grade serous ovarian cancer. The sequencing input was tumor tissue. The chain uses TRBV7-2 and TRBJ2-7; maybe TRBD2 (7 bases). The CDR3 sequence: CASSFWGGHEQYF. The CDR3 coding sequence is TGTGCCAGCAGCTTTTGGGGGGGCCACGAGCAGTACTTC.